This T cell receptor beta chain was captured by sequencing in a study of cytomegalovirus exposure and HLA in healthy donors. Overall study: Previous work identified some 120 million unique TCR beta sequences from about 200 million T cells. Study-wide points: The HLA-A and HLA-B alleles of most subjects were reportedly predicted accurately from TCR beta sequences. Most of the TCR beta V segments (in an earlier analysis) were productive either about 87% or about 30% of the time.

The V segment lost 0 bases and the J segment 7 bases; nucleotides outside the gene matches: 2. The CDR3 is made up of 14 amino acids. Germline-derived CDR1 and CDR2 are SGHTA and FQGTGA. By sample fraction, this clone is medium-sized. The target antigen is unknown. A multiplex PCR was run with 60 Vbeta primers and 13 Jbeta primers. Profiling relied on immunoSEQ multiplex PCR, and the TCRdb table lists in-frame clones only, not all of them. The sample yields tens of thousands of clones, over 65% seen once. The sequenced sample was PBMCs. The chain joins TRBV7-3 to TRBJ2-1, with 8 nucleotides matching TRBD2. The receptor comes from a man in his forties or fifties in good health and CMV-seronegative. CDR3 loop: CASSLTSGTNEQFF. CDR3 DNA: TGTGCCAGCAGCTTAACTAGCGGGACTAATGAGCAGTTCTTC. The variable domain in full, completed from reference TRBV7-3 and TRBJ2-1, reads GAGVSQTPSNKVTEKGKYVELRCDPISGHTALYWYRQSLGQGPEFLIYFQGTGAADDSGLPNDRFFAVRPEGSVSTLKIQRTERGDSAVYLCASSLTSGTNEQFFGPGTRLTVL.